The entry below describes one TCR beta chain. Its antigen is as yet unknown. This sample's time point: newly diagnosed GD, antithyroid drugs for less than 3 months. TCR sequences were obtained from RNA taken from PBMCs. Assembly of TCR beta libraries relied on iRepertoire HTBI primers together with Arm-PCR of CDR3 regions. One entry per CDR3 protein results from TCRdb running MiXCR on the multiplex PCR reads. This table has about 220,000 distinct CDR3 sequences, roughly 19% appearing once. This CDR3 region has 16 residues. V lost 3 bases, J lost 0 bases, and 3 bases stayed unmatched. CDR1 is SNHLY, CDR2 FYNNEI, per germline. This record belongs to a study of regulatory T cells in long-lasting Graves disease. Study-level findings and limits: With persistent disease, TRBV28, TRBJ1-2 and TRBJ2-5 were the favored segments.

The same sample was also studied in work on T cells in Graves' hyperthyroidism and ophthalmopathy. That investigation notes: Ophthalmopathy, as predicted by the model, came a median 6.5 months after the prediction.

This receptor was taken from a woman aged 25 to 39 with Graves disease. V is TRBV2 and J is TRBJ1-4; 8 positions agree with TRBD1. The sample consisted of peripheral blood mononuclear cells (PBMCs), taken at new diagnosis, from a patient treated with antithyroid drugs. The CDR3 region is CASSDWGQATNEKLFF. The DNA of the CDR3 is TGTGCCAGCAGTGACTGGGGACAGGCAACTAATGAAAAACTGTTTTTT. Looking up the rest from reference TRBV2 and TRBJ1-4 gives the full variable domain: EPEVTQTPSHQVTQMGQEVILRCVPISNHLYFYWYRQILGQKVEFLVSFYNNEISEKSEIFDDQFSVERPDGSNFTLKIRSTKLEDSAMYFCASSDWGQATNEKLFFGSGTQLSVL.